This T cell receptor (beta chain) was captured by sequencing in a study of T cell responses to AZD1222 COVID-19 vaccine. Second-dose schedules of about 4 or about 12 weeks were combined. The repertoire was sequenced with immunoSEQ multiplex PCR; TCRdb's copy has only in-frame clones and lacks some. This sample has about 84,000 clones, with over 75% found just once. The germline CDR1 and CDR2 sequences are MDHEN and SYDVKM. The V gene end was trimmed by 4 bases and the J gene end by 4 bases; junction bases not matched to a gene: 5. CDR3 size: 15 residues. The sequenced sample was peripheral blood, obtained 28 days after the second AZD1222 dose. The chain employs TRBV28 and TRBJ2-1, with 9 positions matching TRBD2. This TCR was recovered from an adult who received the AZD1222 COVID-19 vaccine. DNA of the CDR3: TGTGCCAGCAGTTCCGCTAGCGGGGATTACAATGAGCAGTTCTTC. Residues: CASSSASGDYNEQFF.